One sample yielded the 21 T cell receptor beta chains listed below, sequenced in a study of cytomegalovirus exposure and HLA in healthy donors. This PCR relied on a set of 60 Vbeta primers and 13 Jbeta primers. Clones were sequenced by immunoSEQ multiplex PCR, and TCRdb holds only the in-frame ones, with some missing. Seen here are around 78,000 clones, approximately 88% observed once, and the top ten hold 2.4%. The material sequenced was PBMCs. These receptors came from a woman in her forties or fifties in good health and CMV-seronegative.

This sequence joins TRBV20-1 and TRBJ1-2; D call uncertain. Germline V gene data show CDR1 as DFQATT and CDR2 as SNEGSKA (reference sequence). The CDR3 has 11 residues. DNA for the CDR3: TGCAGCCAGACACCTAACTATGGCTACACCTTC. Protein sequence: CSQTPNYGYTF.

The chain joins TRBV28 to TRBJ2-2; TRBD2 is a possible D gene (6 bases). The V end lost 5 bases, the J end lost 4 bases, and 8 bases lay between the germline ends. Looked up from germline, CDR1 is MDHEN and CDR2 is SYDVKM. The CDR3 is 13 amino acids. For the CDR3, the DNA is TGTGCCAGCAGTCTACTAGCCACCGGGGAGCTGTTTTTT. Translating gives CASSLLATGELFF. Full variable domain (outside the CDR3, taken from reference TRBV28 and TRBJ2-2): DVKVTQSSRYLVKRTGEKVFLECVQDMDHENMFWYRQDPGLGLRLIYFSYDVKMKEKGDIPEGYSVSREKKERFSLILESASTNQTSMYLCASSLLATGELFFGEGSRLTVL.

The CDR3 bases are TGCGCCAGCAGCTTGACAGGGGAAGCTTCACCCCTCCACTTT. It codes for CASSLTGEASPLHF. This sequence joins TRBV5-1 and TRBJ1-6; 7 bases agree with TRBD1. V lost 1 base and J lost 9; bases outside the gene matches: 4. The CDR3 length is 14 residues. In germline, CDR1 is SGHRS, CDR2 YFSETQ.

The chain employs TRBV15 and TRBJ1-4, with 12 bases lining up with TRBD1. V lost 0 bases to trimming and J lost 1 base; unmatched junction nucleotides: 6. This CDR3 has 19 amino acids. Germline CDR1 and CDR2: LNHNV and YYDKDF (reference sequence). CDR3 sequence: CATSRDWGQGARTNEKLFF. In DNA, the CDR3 is TGTGCCACCAGCAGAGATTGGGGACAGGGGGCGCGAACTAATGAAAAACTGTTTTTT.

This clone was recorded once. The chain is built from TRBV18 and TRBJ1-1, with 7 positions matching TRBD1. V gave up 4 bases and J gave up 0 bases; unmatched junction bases: 8. This CDR3 contains 16 residues. Germline loops: CDR1 KGHSH, CDR2 LQKENI. CDR3 amino acids: CASSLAGQLMNTEAFF. For the CDR3, the DNA is TGTGCCAGCTCACTAGCGGGACAGCTAATGAACACTGAAGCTTTCTTT.

The chain employs TRBV7-9 and TRBJ1-3; tentative D call: TRBD1 (5 bases). The V end was cut by 2 bases, the J end by 0 bases, with 14 bases between. The CDR3 spans 17 residues. CDR1 SEHNR and CDR2 FQNEAQ come from the germline V gene (reference sequence). The CDR3 region is CASSLFAGQSSGNTIYF. DNA for the CDR3: TGTGCCAGCAGCTTATTCGCAGGGCAGAGCTCTGGAAACACCATATATTTT.

The V call is TRBV7-9, the J call TRBJ2-5, with a possible D match to TRBD1 (5 bases). The CDR3 length is 15 residues. V lost 7 bases, J lost 1 base, and 16 bases lay in between. Germline-derived CDR1 and CDR2 are SEHNR and FQNEAQ (reference sequence). In DNA form, the CDR3 reads TGTGCCAGCACCCCACAGGCGAACTTCCAAGAGACCCAGTACTTC. Its translation is CASTPQANFQETQYF. The full variable domain, in which reference TRBV7-9 and TRBJ2-5 provide the parts outside the CDR3, is DTGVSQNPRHKITKRGQNVTFRCDPISEHNRLYWYRQTLGQGPEFLTYFQNEAQLEKSRLLSDRFSAERPKGSFSTLEIQRTEQGDSAMYLCASTPQANFQETQYFGPGTRLLVL.

The rearrangement joins TRBV27 to TRBJ2-6, with D possibly TRBD1 on 6 matching bases. Between the trimmed V and J ends, which lost 8 bases and 0 bases, there was a span of 11 bases. CDR3 size: 15 residues. Germline V gives CDR1 MNHEY, CDR2 SMNVEV (reference sequence). The CDR3 spells CASGGQISGANVLTF. As DNA, the CDR3 is TGTGCCAGCGGTGGACAGATCTCTGGGGCCAACGTCCTGACTTTC.

This chain uses TRBV2 with TRBJ2-3; the D is unclear. Germline loops: CDR1 SNHLY, CDR2 FYNNEI. Trimming stripped 1 base from V and 0 bases from J, with 11 bases between. The CDR3 loop spans 16 amino acids. Written as DNA, the CDR3 is TGTGCCAGCAGTGAAGTGCGGAGCATTAGCACAGATACGCAGTATTTT. It codes for CASSEVRSISTDTQYF.

J is TRBJ2-1 and V is TRBV29-1; D uncertain. The germline V gene has CDR1 SQVTM and CDR2 ANQGSEA. The CDR3 sequence is 12 residues long. V was pared by 0 bases and J by 6 bases, with 6 bases between. CDR3 sequence reads: CSVEDVSNEQFF. In nucleotides, the CDR3 is TGCAGCGTTGAAGATGTGAGCAATGAGCAGTTCTTC.

V usage is TRBV4-1 and J usage is TRBJ1-1; the D gene is possibly TRBD1 (6 bases). There are 16 residues in the CDR3. Trimming took off 1 base at V and 3 bases at J, with 15 bases between the two ends. From germline, CDR1 is MGHRA and CDR2 YSYEKL. In DNA form, the CDR3 reads TGCGCCAGCAGCCAAGGCCGGACAGTTGTGGACACTGAAGCTTTCTTT. Encoded protein: CASSQGRTVVDTEAFF.

Regarding this clone: The junction departs from the called germline gene at one end, perhaps through a read error. This chain uses TRBV6-1 with TRBJ2-1; possibly TRBD1 or TRBD2 for D (6 bases each). In germline, CDR1 is MNHNS, CDR2 SASEGT. The CDR3 consists of 13 residues. The CDR3 spells CASREGGGNEQFF. DNA for the CDR3: TGTGCCAGCAGGGAAGGAGGGGGCAATGAGCAGTTCTTC.

The chain's CDR3 is CASSLGQGRSYEQYF. CDR3 sequence (DNA): TGTGCCAGCAGCTTGGGACAGGGGCGCTCCTACGAGCAGTACTTC. The chain uses TRBV5-4 and TRBJ2-7; 8 bases agree with TRBD1. The CDR3 consists of 15 residues. With 0 bases clipped from V and 0 bases from J, the junction kept 2 bases outside the gene matches. Germline V gives CDR1 SGHNT, CDR2 YYREEE (reference sequence).

The chain joins TRBV5-6 to TRBJ2-1, with 7 bases that match TRBD2. Germline CDR1 SGHDT, CDR2 YYEEEE. V was pared by 0 bases and J by 10 bases, with 1 base of the junction left unmatched. The CDR3 consists of 12 residues. CDR3 sequence reads: CASSLERGEQFF. CDR3 nucleotides: TGTGCCAGCAGCTTGGAGCGGGGAGAGCAGTTCTTC.

V and J are TRBV4-1 and TRBJ2-1, with TRBD1 matching over 7 bases. Germline V lookup: CDR1 MGHRA, CDR2 YSYEKL. The CDR3 is made up of 17 amino acids. V gave up 0 bases and J gave up 3 bases; unmatched junction bases: 8. DNA of the CDR3: TGCGCCAGCAGCCAAGAAGCGACAGGGTTGGTCTACAATGAGCAGTTCTTC. It codes for CASSQEATGLVYNEQFF.

The chain couples TRBV6-1 to TRBJ2-1; tentatively, D is TRBD2 (6 bases). Germline V gene data show CDR1 as MNHNS and CDR2 as SASEGT. The V end lost 7 bases, the J end lost 0 bases, and 13 bases lay between the germline ends. The CDR3 totals 15 residues. CDR3 coding DNA: TGTGCCAGCACTCGGAGGGGTGGCTCCTACAATGAGCAGTTCTTC. This gives the protein CASTRRGGSYNEQFF.

This clone was observed a handful of times. The chain is built from TRBV6-6 and TRBJ1-1, with 8 bases fitting TRBD1. Germline CDR1 reads MNHNY; CDR2 reads SVGAGI (reference sequence). V trimming: 5 bases; J trimming: 3 bases; junction bases outside the gene matches: 11. CDR3 length: 16 residues. This CDR3 is CASSPGQHRGYTEAFF. In DNA, the CDR3 is TGTGCCAGCAGTCCCGGACAGCACAGGGGGTACACTGAAGCTTTCTTT.

The chain joins TRBV27 to TRBJ1-1, with TRBD1 identical over 11 bases. After removal of 5 bases from V and 8 bases from J, the junction contained 1 base not matched to a gene. Per the germline V gene, CDR1 is MNHEY and CDR2 is SMNVEV (reference sequence). There are 12 residues in the CDR3. This CDR3 reads CASSRTGGEAFF. The DNA of the CDR3 is TGTGCCAGCAGTAGGACAGGGGGCGAAGCTTTCTTT.

The gene calls are TRBV27 and TRBJ1-5; perhaps TRBD1 as D (6 bases). CDR3 size: 15 residues. Between the trimmed V and J ends, which lost 6 bases and 4 bases, there was a span of 16 bases. Germline CDR1 and CDR2: MNHEY and SMNVEV (reference sequence). The CDR3 region has the DNA TGTGCCAGCAGCCTTCTGGACAGTTGGAATCAGCCCCAGCATTTT. Encoded protein: CASSLLDSWNQPQHF.

This clone was observed once. The chain carries TRBV2 and TRBJ1-4; D perhaps matches TRBD1 (5 bases). The germline V gene has CDR1 SNHLY and CDR2 FYNNEI. CDR3 length: 15 amino acids. Between the trimmed V and J ends, which lost 5 bases and 3 bases, there was a span of 13 bases. Here the CDR3 DNA reads TGTGCCAGCAGTTGGGGGGGACGGGCTAATGAAAAACTGTTTTTT. It encodes CASSWGGRANEKLFF. Looking up the rest from reference TRBV2 and TRBJ1-4 gives the full variable domain: EPEVTQTPSHQVTQMGQEVILRCVPISNHLYFYWYRQILGQKVEFLVSFYNNEISEKSEIFDDQFSVERPDGSNFTLKIRSTKLEDSAMYFCASSWGGRANEKLFFGSGTQLSVL.

J is TRBJ1-1 and V is TRBV7-2; 8 nucleotides line up with TRBD1. The CDR3 is 15 residues long. J lost 3 bases, V lost 5 bases, and 8 bases had no gene match. Germline loops: CDR1 SGHTA, CDR2 FQGNSA. The chain's CDR3 is CASSPTGARDTEAFF. The CDR3 DNA is TGTGCCAGCAGCCCGACAGGGGCCAGGGACACTGAAGCTTTCTTT.